This T cell receptor (beta chain) was obtained from a study of blood T cell repertoires in COVID-19. Study as a whole: The origin of the acute and convalescent COVID-19 samples was the United States, Italy and Spain. From T cells, B-cell-depleted T cells, or PBMCs came the material, which was cDNA or gDNA.

V shed 4 bases, J shed 3 bases, and the junction held 10 bases outside the gene matches. Germline V CDR1 and CDR2: MNHEY, SVGAGI. The CDR3 loop spans 16 amino acids. Per the authors' pipeline: Amplification from reference gene primers served as the basis for estimated nucleated cell counts. TCRdb keeps only in-frame clones here, not all; method: immunoSEQ multiplex PCR. D and trimming were read from the DNA, whereas the V and J calls and clone size are those reported in that table. The table lists under 200,000 clones, 65% to 85% of them singletons, with 3.7% in the top ten. This TCR came from a woman of 80 years or more with acute or convalescent COVID-19. J is TRBJ1-1 and V is TRBV6-5; TRBD1 matches at 8 bases. Sequencing was done on a sample of peripheral blood. CDR3 sequence: CASSSPLDRADTEAFF. The CDR3 bases are TGTGCCAGCAGTTCACCGCTGGACAGGGCCGACACTGAAGCTTTCTTT.